Detailed here is one T cell receptor beta chain. This clonotype came up a few times. Its target antigen remains unknown. No base quality information exists; no much larger clone differs at one position. The source of the sample is a study of human T cells and chemical hapten exposure (dated by TCRdb to the early 2020s). As for the study more broadly: For sensitization, 2% DPC in acetone was applied to a roughly 2 cm by roughly 2 cm area of upper inner arm skin. Throughout the study period of 20 to 30 weeks, patients also received therapeutic DPC doses to the scalp every week. Patch testing was performed on the upper back with Finn chambers containing 0.01% DPC, and the patch tests were scored after 6 days according to International Contact Dermatitis Research Group standards. The patient cohort, mostly female, included alopecia areata with under or over 50% scalp involvement, alopecia totalis and alopecia universalis. Libraries were combined into a pool for sequencing, and differences in TCR yield between samples came mainly from small differences in library volumes within the pool. This study followed changes in the peripheral blood TCR repertoire in vivo during primary and secondary sensitization of alopecia patients to the hapten diphenylcyclopropenone (DPC). Patient blood was sampled pre-sensitization (week 0) and at 2, 6 and about 24 weeks after DPC sensitization. For TCR sequencing, blood came from approximately 29 alopecia patients at anywhere from one to four time points (pre-sensitization, 2, 6 and 24 weeks).

The time point tag for this specimen amounts to: patch test 1, 2 weeks after DPC sensitization. This sample's treatment or condition label indicates: therapeutic diphenylcyclopropenone sensitization with weekly scalp DPC. At each patch-test visit, blood was drawn before the patch test was applied. To be eligible, patients had to be aged 18 to 70, diagnosed with alopecia and judged suitable for DPC therapy, while pregnant patients were excluded. Total RNA was extracted from unfractionated whole blood collected in Tempus Blood RNA tubes. The library was produced with RACE. The instrument was a NextSeq 500. During library preparation, unique molecular identifiers were attached to individual cDNA molecules so that TCRs could be counted quantitatively and reproducibly. From each blood RNA sample, both TCR alpha and TCR beta chains were sequenced. In the source study's methods: A median of about 100,000 TCRs per sample was observed, with a range of roughly 20,000 to 750,000. The Decombinator software suite was used to annotate V, J and CDR3 in the TCR reads. To make PS versus PT1 abundance plots, every sample was subsampled to the same number of TCRs (28,000). Expanded TCRs were defined as absent before sensitization and observed at least eight times at the 2-week time point. TCRdb passed the public sequencing reads through fastp at Q25 and MiXCR, retaining productive beta sequences. Entries that share a CDR3 protein sequence are merged under the most common genes and DNA. TCRdb, not the original authors, processed these V and J calls. The sample table contains about 340,000 distinct CDR3 sequences; only one count was recorded for around 7% of them. The top ten clonotypes cover roughly 7.9% of the sample.

V is cut by 9 bases and J by 4 bases, and the space between the germline ends is 17 bases. The CDR3 spans 14 residues, from the cysteine through the phenylalanine. Only the CDR3 region is kept as DNA, spanning 42 bases read in frame from base 1. CDR1 is given as MNHEY and CDR2 as SMNVEV, both from the germline V gene (reference sequence). What the study reported, not specific to this receptor: DPC sensitization did not change how many TCRs were above 1 in 1000 frequency, and no evidence was found of alterations in global repertoire structure. Significantly more large CDR3 similarity clusters were formed by expanded TCRs than by pre-sensitization or healthy control sets, consistent with antigen-driven responses. Patch test score was positively correlated with the number of PT1 expanded TCRs, with significance at thresholds 8, 16 and 32 but not at 4. Repeated subsampling changed both the strength of the expansion versus patch-test correlation and the threshold at which the correlation became significant. Because every patient had alopecia, a presumed autoimmune disease, the patients' immune response might differ from that of healthy individuals.

This receptor was taken from a young woman with alopecia areata. Some clones in this sample may be carry-over from other donors' samples. The rearranged chain carries TRBV27 and TRBJ2-3; TRBD1 might be the D gene, on 5 matching bases. Sequences were derived from whole blood, sampled in connection with sensitization to the hapten diphenylcyclopropenone (DPC). The encoded CDR3 is CARDRGRAADTQYF. The DNA reads TGTGCCAGAGATAGGGGCAGGGCGGCAGATACGCAGTATTTT.